This TCR beta chain was documented in a study of T-cell reconstitution after alpha-beta-depleted transplantation in children. Whole-study results and caveats: Counts and diversity of T cells one year after transplant came mostly from newly produced T cells.

The germline gives CDR1 KGHDR, CDR2 SFDVKD. This CDR3 is built from 16 residues. V lost 4 bases and J 2 bases, leaving 14 bases between the germline ends. Preparation of the TCRbeta library was carried out with unique molecular identifiers. TCRdb re-called the PCR reads through MiXCR, storing one row per CDR3 protein. The sample consists of hundreds of thousands of distinct CDR3 sequences, around 13% of them appearing once. This clonotype was counted between two and nine times. The antigen is unknown. The receptor was derived from a male patient younger than 18 who had a stem cell transplant for acute myeloid leukemia, so the T cells may come from the graft donor. The source material was PBMCs, mostly from graft donor cells, sampled 360 days after TCRalphabeta/CD19-depleted stem cell transplant. This chain links TRBV24-1 with TRBJ2-1; no clear D. The CDR3, as DNA: TGTGCCACCAGTGAGACGAGTCCTATGACCTACAATGAGCAGTTCTTC. Translation: CATSETSPMTYNEQFF.